This passage covers 16 T cell receptor beta chains from one sample sequenced in a study of neurological immune-mediated disorders. TCRdb re-called the 5' RACE reads through MiXCR, storing one row per CDR3 protein. The sample has over 60,000 distinct CDR3 sequences, around 5% seen once. Sequences were obtained from PBMCs. Receptor source: a woman in her seventies with multiple sclerosis.

This clonotype has at least ten counts. J is TRBJ1-1 and V is TRBV27; D gene ambiguous. Trimming took 0 bases from V and 10 from J, leaving 15 bases between them. Germline V gene sequence: CDR1 MNHEY, CDR2 SMNVEV (reference sequence). The CDR3 spans 14 residues. CDR3 in amino acids: CASSLSIDFIGAFF. The CDR3 DNA follows: TGTGCCAGCAGTTTATCTATAGATTTCATAGGAGCTTTCTTT.

This clonotype has a count of ten or more. The chain joins TRBV6-2 or TRBV6-3 to TRBJ2-7; 9 bases fit TRBD1. J gave up 5 bases and V 2 bases, and 7 bases lay outside the gene matches. Germline V lookup: CDR1 MNHEY, CDR2 SVGEGT. The length of the CDR3 is 15 residues. For the CDR3, the DNA is TGTGCCAGCAGTTACCTCGGGACAGGGATCGACGAGCAGTACTTC. Its protein is CASSYLGTGIDEQYF.

In its sample, this clonotype was seen many times. DNA of the CDR3: TGCGCCAGCAGCCGAGCGGGAGTAGGGAATGAGCAGTTCTTC. Encoded protein: CASSRAGVGNEQFF. The rearrangement links TRBV4-1 to TRBJ2-1; the match to TRBD2 covers 8 bases. V dropped 4 bases and J dropped 7; count of bases not matched to a gene: 6. In germline, CDR1 is MGHRA, CDR2 YSYEKL. This CDR3 is built from 14 residues.

Many counts were recorded for this clonotype. The V gene is TRBV7-9, the J gene TRBJ2-1, with TRBD2 identical over 13 bases. Germline CDR1 is SEHNR and CDR2 is FQNEAQ (reference sequence). V gave up 7 bases and J gave up 5 bases; unmatched junction bases: 5. This CDR3 has 15 amino acids. The DNA of the CDR3 is TGTGCCAGCACCCCCGGGACTAGCGGGAACAATGAGCAGTTCTTC. It specifies CASTPGTSGNNEQFF.

This clonotype was seen repeatedly, ten times or more. The rearrangement links TRBV2 to TRBJ2-5; maybe TRBD1 (5 bases). From germline, CDR1 is SNHLY and CDR2 FYNNEI. The CDR3 is made up of 13 amino acids. The ends were cut back, 4 bases at V and 5 bases at J, with 11 bases in the middle. The CDR3, as DNA: TGTGCCAGCAGTGTGAGAAGGGGCGAGACCCAGTACTTC. Translated, it gives CASSVRRGETQYF.

The chain has TRBV20-1 and TRBJ2-7, with D unclear. Trimming pared 2 bases from V and 3 bases from J, leaving 11 bases between. This CDR3 has 13 residues. Germline loops: CDR1 DFQATT, CDR2 SNEGSKA (reference sequence). The CDR3: CSARLRSSYEQYF. CDR3 bases: TGCAGTGCTAGACTTAGATCCAGCTACGAGCAGTACTTC.

Comments on this clonotype: Being one base from a much bigger clone, this may be a read error. The gene calls are TRBV29-1 and TRBJ1-1; D is uncertain. This CDR3 region has 11 residues. Germline V gene data show CDR1 as SQVTM and CDR2 as ANQGSEA. This CDR3 is CSVVEVTAAFF. The CDR3 coding sequence is TGCAGCGTTGTTGAAGTGACTGCAGCTTTCTTT.

This clonotype was recorded a few times. Sequence at one end of the junction differs from germline and may be a read error. V and J are TRBV6-5 and TRBJ2-3, with D perhaps assigned TRBD1 or TRBD2 (5 bases each). The length of the CDR3 is 14 residues. From germline, CDR1 is MNHEY and CDR2 SVGAGI. CDR3 in amino acids: CASRPMGRTYTQYF. The DNA of the CDR3 is TGTGCCAGCCGACCGATGGGACGCACATATACGCAGTATTTT.

This clonotype was observed many times. J is TRBJ2-3 and V is TRBV9, with unresolved D. This CDR3 is 14 amino acids long. Germline CDR1 reads SGDLS; CDR2 reads YYNGEE. V dropped 0 bases and J dropped 3 bases, with 8 bases sitting between them. CDR3 protein: CASSVGALTDTQYF. The CDR3, as DNA: TGTGCCAGCAGCGTAGGCGCCCTTACAGATACGCAGTATTTT.

This clonotype was recorded at least ten times. V gene TRBV12-3 or TRBV12-4 combines with J gene TRBJ1-3, with 10 bases that match TRBD1. V was pared by 5 bases and J by 8 bases, with 3 bases of the junction left unmatched. The length of the CDR3 is 13 residues. The CDR3 DNA follows: TGTGCCAGCAGTACGACAGGGGGCCACACCATATATTTT. Translation: CASSTTGGHTIYF.

The J gene is TRBJ1-6, the V gene TRBV19, with TRBD1 as a possible D gene (6 bases). The V end was cut by 4 bases, the J end by 3 bases, with 10 bases between. The CDR3 sequence is 15 residues long. Per germline, CDR1 LNHDA and CDR2 SQIVND (reference sequence). CDR3 DNA: TGTGCCAGTAGTACTTCGGACAGCTATAATTCACCCCTCCACTTT. Amino acid sequence: CASSTSDSYNSPLHF.

This clonotype was recorded a few times. The chain couples TRBV20-1 to TRBJ2-3; 7 positions match TRBD2. There are 14 residues in the CDR3. Germline V gene sequence: CDR1 DFQATT, CDR2 SNEGSKA (reference sequence). V lost 4 bases to trimming and J lost 2 bases; unmatched junction nucleotides: 6. CDR3 loop: CSAKERGHTDTQYF. As DNA, the CDR3 is TGCAGTGCTAAAGAGCGGGGTCACACAGATACGCAGTATTTT.

This clonotype occurred a few times. The V and J genes are TRBV20-1 and TRBJ2-3; perhaps TRBD2 as D (6 bases). V was cut by 6 bases and J by 3 bases, with 13 bases left in between. The CDR3 covers 13 residues. The germline gives CDR1 DFQATT, CDR2 SNEGSKA (reference sequence). The CDR3 DNA sequence: TGCAGTGCCCCGACTAGGAGGACAGATACGCAGTATTTT. This sequence encodes CSAPTRRTDTQYF.

In this sample, this clonotype turned up many times. This chain links TRBV7-2 with TRBJ2-7; D not resolved. Trimming took 2 bases from V and 5 from J, leaving 7 bases between them. CDR3 length equals 12 residues. Germline CDR1 reads SGHTA; CDR2 reads FQGNSA. In DNA, the CDR3 is TGTGCCAGCAGCTTAAATGTCGACGAGCAGTACTTC. Residues: CASSLNVDEQYF.

Details on this clonotype: A much larger clonotype is one base distant, so this may be a read error. V is TRBV20-1 and J is TRBJ2-7, with 13 bases fitting TRBD2. V trimming: 3 bases; J trimming: 0 bases; junction bases outside the gene matches: 5. The germline CDR1 and CDR2 sequences are DFQATT and SNEGSKA (reference sequence). The CDR3 is made up of 16 amino acids. The CDR3: CSASMGLAGYSYEQYF. The CDR3 coding sequence is TGCAGTGCTAGCATGGGACTAGCGGGATACTCCTACGAGCAGTACTTC.

This clonotype occurred many times. The V call is TRBV7-9, the J call TRBJ2-7; a weak D match, TRBD1 (5 bases). Between the trimmed V and J ends, which lost 6 bases and 0 bases, there was a span of 18 bases. The CDR3 consists of 16 residues. Germline CDR1 reads SEHNR; CDR2 reads FQNEAQ (reference sequence). In DNA, the CDR3 is TGTGCCAGCAGTTCAAGACAGCCAATCCCCTCCTACGAGCAGTACTTC. Protein: CASSSRQPIPSYEQYF. The full variable domain, with the rest looked up from reference TRBV7-9 and TRBJ2-7, is DTGVSQNPRHKITKRGQNVTFRCDPISEHNRLYWYRQTLGQGPEFLTYFQNEAQLEKSRLLSDRFSAERPKGSFSTLEIQRTEQGDSAMYLCASSSRQPIPSYEQYFGPGTRLTVT.